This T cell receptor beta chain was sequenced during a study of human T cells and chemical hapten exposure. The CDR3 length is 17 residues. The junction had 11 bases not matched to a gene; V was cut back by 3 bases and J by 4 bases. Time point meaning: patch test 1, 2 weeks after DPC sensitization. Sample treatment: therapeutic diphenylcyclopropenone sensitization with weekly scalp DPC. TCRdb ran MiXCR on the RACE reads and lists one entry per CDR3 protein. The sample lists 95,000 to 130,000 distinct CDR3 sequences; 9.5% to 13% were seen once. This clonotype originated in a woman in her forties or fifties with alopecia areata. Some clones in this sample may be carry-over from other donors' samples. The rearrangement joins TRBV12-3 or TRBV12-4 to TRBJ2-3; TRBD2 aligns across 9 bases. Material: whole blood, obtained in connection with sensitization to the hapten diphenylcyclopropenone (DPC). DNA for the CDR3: TGTGCCAGCAGTTTTCGGGCCAGCGGGAGGCGAGCAGATACGCAGTATTTT. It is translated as CASSFRASGRRADTQYF.